This TCR beta chain was recorded in a study of blood T cell repertoires in COVID-19. Across the whole study: COVID-19 samples collected from the United States, Italy and Spain covered acute and convalescent phases. Sample material is recorded as cDNA or gDNA derived from T cells, B-cell-depleted T cells, or PBMCs.

Germline V CDR1 and CDR2: ENHRY, SYGVKD. The CDR3 is 14 residues long. The trim removed 8 bases at V and 3 bases at J, leaving 7 bases unmatched. Per the original methods: Reference gene primer amplification in the assay estimated nucleated cell counts. This table comes from immunoSEQ multiplex PCR, and its TCRdb copy is limited to in-frame clones, with some not included. That table supplies the V and J calls and clone size; D and trimming were determined from the DNA. In the table there are about 130,000 clones, more than 60% of which are singletons. The sample comprised peripheral blood. V usage is TRBV10-3 and J usage is TRBJ2-7; 10 bases are shared with TRBD1. The TCR comes from a woman in her 70s with acute or convalescent COVID-19. CDR3 amino acids: CAIGDRDRGYEQYF. The CDR3 DNA sequence: TGTGCCATCGGAGACCGGGACAGGGGCTACGAGCAGTACTTC.